This T cell receptor (beta chain) was observed in a study of T cells in Graves' hyperthyroidism and ophthalmopathy. Overall study results and limits: The blood repertoire included most of the expanded thyroid clonotypes above 0.001.

Researchers took RNA transcripts and amplified the TCR beta CDR3 regions from them. The HTBI primer set drove a first-round RT-PCR of the TCR CDR3. TCRdb fed the multiplex PCR reads into MiXCR, producing one record per CDR3 protein. The sample includes 130,000 or so distinct CDR3 sequences, more than 20% of them seen just once. Thyroid ultrasound and orbital computed tomography, with clinical symptoms and serum thyroxine and TRAb, informed diagnoses. Concerning this clonotype itself: No antigen is known for it.

This CDR3 spans 14 amino acids. Looked up from germline, CDR1 is DFQATT and CDR2 is SNEGSKA (reference sequence). V gave up 3 bases and J gave up 8 bases; unmatched junction bases: 12. This clonotype was sampled from a woman between 45 and 65 years old with Graves' hyperthyroidism that later progressed to Graves' ophthalmopathy. The sample consisted of blood. The V call is TRBV20-1, the J call TRBJ1-2, with 7 bases identical to TRBD1. CDR3 amino acids: CSASKETGREGYTF. The DNA of the CDR3 is TGCAGTGCTAGTAAGGAGACAGGGAGGGAAGGCTACACCTTC.